The 10 T cell receptor beta chains below come from one sample, sequenced in a study of T cells in Graves' hyperthyroidism and ophthalmopathy. RNA transcripts gave rise to amplified TCR beta CDR3 regions. The HTBI set primed first-round TCR CDR3 RT-PCR. In TCRdb, the multiplex PCR reads were re-called with MiXCR into one record per CDR3 protein. The repertoire holds over 350,000 distinct CDR3 sequences, with approximately 14% as singletons. Sequencing was done on a sample of blood. These receptors originate from a man aged 18 to 35 with Graves' ophthalmopathy.

This clonotype was recorded at least ten times. The V gene is TRBV3-1, the J gene TRBJ1-1, with D hard to call. This CDR3 spans 16 amino acids. Per the germline V gene, CDR1 is LGHDT and CDR2 is YNNKEL (reference sequence). Trimming took 6 bases from V and 0 from J, leaving 17 bases between them. The CDR3 reads CASSSGGGYMNTEAFF. CDR3 sequence (DNA): TGTGCCAGCAGTTCAGGAGGCGGTTACATGAACACTGAAGCTTTCTTT.

This clonotype was observed a few times. V is TRBV18 and J is TRBJ1-1; no clear D. Trimming took off 7 bases at V and 0 bases at J, with 18 bases between the two ends. Germline V lookup: CDR1 KGHSH, CDR2 LQKENI. This CDR3 spans 16 amino acids. CDR3 sequence reads: CASLIGSDRMNTEAFF. The CDR3 DNA is TGTGCCAGCTTGATAGGCAGCGACCGGATGAACACTGAAGCTTTCTTT.

This clonotype occurred many times. The chain combines TRBV9 with TRBJ2-1, with D tentatively TRBD2 (5 bases). The CDR3 runs to 13 residues. V shed 2 bases and J shed 5 bases, with 8 bases lying between them. Germline loops: CDR1 SGDLS, CDR2 YYNGEE. The CDR3 region has the DNA TGTGCCAGCAGCGTTGAGGGAAACAATGAGCAGTTCTTC. Protein sequence: CASSVEGNNEQFF. Drawing the rest from reference TRBV9 and TRBJ2-1, the complete variable domain is DSGVTQTPKHLITATGQRVTLRCSPRSGDLSVYWYQQSLDQGLQFLIQYYNGEERAKGNILERFSAQQFPDLHSELNLSSLELGDSALYFCASSVEGNNEQFFGPGTRLTVL.

This clonotype was seen only once. This clone may be a read error of a much larger clone one base away. The DNA for the CDR3 is TGCAGTGCTGGAGAGGGACTGATGGGTCTAGAGACCCAGTACTTC. It translates to CSAGEGLMGLETQYF. The chain is built from TRBV20-1 and TRBJ2-5, with D possibly TRBD2 on 6 matching bases. Germline V gene sequence: CDR1 DFQATT, CDR2 SNEGSKA (reference sequence). The length of the CDR3 is 15 residues.

The chain employs TRBV18 and TRBJ2-7; possible D gene TRBD2, 6 bases. Germline CDR1 KGHSH, CDR2 LQKENI. The CDR3 runs to 16 residues. V was cut by 6 bases and J by 5 bases, with 23 bases left in between. CDR3 bases: TGTGCCAGCTCCCCCAGGACTACACAACTCTACCACGAGCAGTACTTC. Translated, it gives CASSPRTTQLYHEQYF.

This clonotype was recorded a few times. The V gene is TRBV20-1, the J gene TRBJ1-1; D ambiguous. Trimming shortened V by 6 bases and J by 2 bases, and 19 bases separated the two germline ends. The CDR3 is 15 residues long. CDR1 DFQATT and CDR2 SNEGSKA come from the germline V gene (reference sequence). The CDR3 region is CSAAVVSRVNTEAFF. The CDR3 coding sequence is TGCAGTGCCGCTGTAGTTAGCAGAGTCAACACTGAAGCTTTCTTT.

The sample holds many counts of this clonotype. V and J are TRBV24-1 and TRBJ2-7; 7 bases line up with TRBD1. Germline trimming cut 3 bases from V and 2 bases from J; bases unmatched to any gene: 6. The CDR3 has 15 residues. Germline V gene data show CDR1 as KGHDR and CDR2 as SFDVKD. This CDR3 reads CATSDPRDRPYEQYF. The CDR3 region has the DNA TGTGCCACCAGTGATCCCCGGGACAGACCCTACGAGCAGTACTTC.

The chain employs TRBV4-2 and TRBJ2-3; TRBD2 matches 9 bases. Germline values: CDR1 LGHNA, CDR2 YNFKEQ. There are 17 residues in the CDR3. The V and J ends lost 0 bases and 4 bases, in that order; junction bases with no gene match: 8. In DNA, the CDR3 is TGTGCCAGCAGCCAAGAGGCGGCGGGGGGGCCCTCAGATACGCAGTATTTT. Its protein product is CASSQEAAGGPSDTQYF.

In its sample, this clonotype was seen many times. This sequence joins TRBV6-1 and TRBJ1-2; D perhaps matches TRBD1 (5 bases). This CDR3 is built from 14 residues. Germline CDR1 reads MNHNS; CDR2 reads SASEGT. Trimming took 6 bases from V and 4 from J, leaving 15 bases between them. CDR3 in DNA: TGTGCCAGCAGGGCCGAGGGACGGCGCTATGGCTACACCTTC. It encodes CASRAEGRRYGYTF.

This clonotype was seen many times. The chain joins TRBV6-5 to TRBJ2-5; the match to TRBD2 covers 7 bases. The CDR3 totals 15 residues. Trimming took 0 bases from V and 5 from J; bases not matched to a gene: 6. From germline, CDR1 is MNHEY and CDR2 SVGAGI. In DNA form, the CDR3 reads TGTGCCAGCAGTTACTCGGAAAGCGGGGCGGAGACCCAGTACTTC. It specifies CASSYSESGAETQYF.